This T cell receptor beta chain stems from a study of blood T cell repertoires in COVID-19. About the research overall: Nucleic acid was either cDNA or gDNA, and it came from T cells, B-cell-depleted T cells, or PBMCs.

Libraries were prepared by immunoSEQ multiplex PCR; TCRdb keeps only in-frame clonotypes and omits some of them. The sample includes about 140,000 clones, approximately 90% seen only once; the top ten take 3.5% to 5.5%. The source of this sequence is a woman aged 40 to 49 with acute or convalescent COVID-19. The specimen sequenced was peripheral blood.

The CDR3 sequence: CSVLKEQGPTGELFF. CDR3 DNA sequence: TGCAGCGTCCTAAAGGAACAGGGGCCCACCGGGGAGCTGTTTTTT. The chain links TRBV29-1 to TRBJ2-2, with 7 bases fitting TRBD1. The CDR3 runs 15 residues. Per the germline V gene, CDR1 is SQVTM and CDR2 is ANQGSEA. Trimming at V came to 6 bases and at J to 4 bases, leaving 11 bases not matched to a gene.